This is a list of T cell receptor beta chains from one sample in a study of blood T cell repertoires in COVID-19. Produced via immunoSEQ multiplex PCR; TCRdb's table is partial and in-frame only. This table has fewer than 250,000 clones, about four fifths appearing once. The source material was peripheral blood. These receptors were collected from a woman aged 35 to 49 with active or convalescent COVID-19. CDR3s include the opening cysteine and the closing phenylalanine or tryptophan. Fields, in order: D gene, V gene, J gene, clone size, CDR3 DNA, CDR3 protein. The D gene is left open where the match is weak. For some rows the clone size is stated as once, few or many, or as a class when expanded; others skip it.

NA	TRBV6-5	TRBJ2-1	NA	TGTGCCACCTCCGGCTGGGGGGACGACAATGAGCAGTTCTTC	CATSGWGDDNEQFF
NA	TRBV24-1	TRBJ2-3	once	TGTGCCACCAGTGACCCAATGAGGGATACGCAGTATTTT	CATSDPMRDTQYF
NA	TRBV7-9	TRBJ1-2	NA	TGTGCCAGCAGCTTGGGACTCACCAGCGGCTACACCTTC	CASSLGLTSGYTF
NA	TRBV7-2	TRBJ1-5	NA	TGTGCCAGCAGCCGCGACCGGGGGGCCCAACAGCCCCAGCATTTT	CASSRDRGAQQPQHF
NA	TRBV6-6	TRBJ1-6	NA	TGTGCCAGCAGTTTGGAATTAAGGAGGCGGGGATCACCCCTCCACTTT	CASSLELRRRGSPLHF
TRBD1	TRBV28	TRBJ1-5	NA	TGTGCCAGCAGTCCTCAGGGGGTTGTGGGCAATCAGCCCCAGCATTTT	CASSPQGVVGNQPQHF
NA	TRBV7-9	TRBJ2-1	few	TGTGCCAGCAGCGTGCAGGGGTATAGGGACAATGAGCAGTTCTTC	CASSVQGYRDNEQFF
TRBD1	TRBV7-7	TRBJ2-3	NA	TGTGCTAGCAGCATAGGGACAGGGGGCACAGATACGCAGTATTTT	CASSIGTGGTDTQYF
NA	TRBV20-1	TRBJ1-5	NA	TGCAGTGCTAGTCCCGAGGTGCAGGGTCGGATGGATCAGCCCCAGCATTTT	CSASPEVQGRMDQPQHF
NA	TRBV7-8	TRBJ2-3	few	TGTGCCAGCAGCTTAGGACTAGGCACAGATACGCAGTATTTT	CASSLGLGTDTQYF
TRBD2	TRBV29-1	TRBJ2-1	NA	TGCAGCGTTGAAGATGGGACGGGGGGGTTCTTC	CSVEDGTGGFF
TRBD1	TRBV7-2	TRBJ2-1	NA	TGTGCCAGCAGCTGGGACAGGGGGCGCGAGAATGAGCAGTTCTTC	CASSWDRGRENEQFF
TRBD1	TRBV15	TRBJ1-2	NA	TGTGCCACCAGCAGAGTGAACAGGGGTGGCTACACCTTC	CATSRVNRGGYTF
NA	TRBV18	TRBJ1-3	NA	TGTGCCAGCTCACCAGGTGGTAACGGGGACACCATATATTTT	CASSPGGNGDTIYF
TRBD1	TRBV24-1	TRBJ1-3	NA	TGTGCCACCAGTGAGAGACAGGGTGGAAACACCATATATTTT	CATSERQGGNTIYF
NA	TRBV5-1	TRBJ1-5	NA	TGCGCCAGCAGCTTGGGACAGGAGGATCAGCCCCAGCATTTT	CASSLGQEDQPQHF
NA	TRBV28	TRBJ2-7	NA	TGTGCCACCCATGGACAGACGACCATCGAGCAGTACTTC	CATHGQTTIEQYF
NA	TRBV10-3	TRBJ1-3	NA	TGTGCCATCAGTGAACGAACAGGCTACTCTGGAAACACCATATATTTT	CAISERTGYSGNTIYF
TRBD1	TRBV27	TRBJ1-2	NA	TGTGCCAGCAGTTTATCGCCACAGGGGAGGCAGGGCTACACCTTC	CASSLSPQGRQGYTF
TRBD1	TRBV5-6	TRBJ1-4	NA	TGTGCCAGCAACCCACAGGGGCCGGGTGAAAAACTGTTTTTT	CASNPQGPGEKLFF
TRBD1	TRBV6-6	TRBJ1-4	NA	TGTGCCACCGCGACAGGGGCCCGTAATGAAAAACTGTTTTTT	CATATGARNEKLFF
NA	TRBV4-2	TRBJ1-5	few	TGTGCCAGCAGCCAAGTACAGGCTCCCAATCAGCCCCAGCATTTT	CASSQVQAPNQPQHF
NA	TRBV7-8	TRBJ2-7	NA	TGTGCCAGCAGCTTAGAGGTGGCGGGCGCGGGGCTCTACGAGCAGTACTTC	CASSLEVAGAGLYEQYF
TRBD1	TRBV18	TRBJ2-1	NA	TGTGCCAGCTCACCACCGTCACAGGGGTACAATGAGCAGTTCTTC	CASSPPSQGYNEQFF
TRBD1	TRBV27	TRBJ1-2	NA	TGTGCCAGCAGTCCCAGGGGGGCCGACTATGGCTACACCTTC	CASSPRGADYGYTF
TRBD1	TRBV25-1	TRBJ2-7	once	TGTGCCAGCCGTGACAGGGTTACGAACGAGCAGTACTTC	CASRDRVTNEQYF